The text below deals with one TCR beta chain. The antigen is unknown. The junction departs from germline at one end; a sequencing error may be responsible. The sample originates from a study of tumor-infiltrating lymphocytes in primary liver carcinoma. On the study more broadly: Spanning 4.2 to 10 cm, the tumors were T1-T3 N0M0. Samples returned roughly 3.65 to 8 million productive TCRbeta reads, a yield that was similar across tissue types.

The germline CDR1 and CDR2 sequences are SGHNT and YENEEA. This CDR3 region has 12 residues. General study results and limits: Compared with blood, tumor repertoires held significantly more in their top 250 clones. Pairs of tumor regions overlapped more than tumor-adjacent and tumor-blood pairs did.

From approximately 0.5 ug of total RNA, TCR beta-specific cDNA was reverse-transcribed using a constant-region primer. A slightly modified ARM-PCR protocol with three nested multiplex PCR rounds produced these TCR beta libraries. The first two PCR rounds used TRBV1-TRBV30 forward primers with a C-beta reverse primer, 10 cycles each. TCRdb re-called the multiplex PCR reads through MiXCR, storing one row per CDR3 protein. The data contain more than 150,000 distinct CDR3 sequences, less than 65% of them singletons. Blood RNA came from unsorted whole blood; germline DNA was also extracted. Material: peripheral blood. The genes are TRBV11-3 and TRBJ2-3, with a weak D call TRBD1 (5 bases). This clonotype was obtained from a man aged 40-49 years with primary liver carcinoma and hepatitis B virus infection. CDR3 DNA: TGTGCTAGCAGCTTCGAGACAGATACGCATTATTTT. It yields the protein CASSFETDTHYF.